This note documents a single T cell receptor beta chain sequence. Measured with immunoSEQ multiplex PCR; TCRdb has only the in-frame clones, and not every one. Seen here are a few hundred thousand clones, 82% observed once, and the top ten hold around 3.3%. The sample originates from a study of blood T cell repertoires in COVID-19. Study summary: The United States, Italy and Spain supplied acute and convalescent COVID-19 samples. The cDNA or gDNA used as material had been derived from T cells, B-cell-depleted T cells, or PBMCs.

The material sequenced was peripheral blood. The clonotype comes from a woman older than 75 with acute or convalescent COVID-19.

The CDR3 DNA sequence: TGTGCCAGCAGCTTGGCAACGGGAGGGTATGGCTACACCTTC. It translates to CASSLATGGYGYTF. This sequence joins TRBV11-3 and TRBJ1-2; D uncertain. The CDR3 loop spans 14 amino acids. V lost 3 bases to trimming and J lost 5 bases, with 13 bases between them. The germline CDR1 and CDR2 sequences are SGHNT and YENEEA.